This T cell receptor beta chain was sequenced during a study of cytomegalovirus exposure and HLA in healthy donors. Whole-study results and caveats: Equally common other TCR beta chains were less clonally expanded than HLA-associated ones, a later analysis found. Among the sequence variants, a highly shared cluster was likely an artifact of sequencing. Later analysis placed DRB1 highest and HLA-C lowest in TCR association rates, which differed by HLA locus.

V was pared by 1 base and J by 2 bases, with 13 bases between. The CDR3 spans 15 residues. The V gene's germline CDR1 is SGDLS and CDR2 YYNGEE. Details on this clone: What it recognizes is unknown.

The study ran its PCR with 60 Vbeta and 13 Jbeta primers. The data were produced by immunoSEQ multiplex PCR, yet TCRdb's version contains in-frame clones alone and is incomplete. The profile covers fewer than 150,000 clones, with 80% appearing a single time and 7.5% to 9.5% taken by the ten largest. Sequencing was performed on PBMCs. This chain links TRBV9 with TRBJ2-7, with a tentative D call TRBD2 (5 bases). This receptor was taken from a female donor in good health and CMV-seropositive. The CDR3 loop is CASSVTPEGPYEQYF. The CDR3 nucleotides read TGTGCCAGCAGCGTAACACCTGAGGGCCCCTACGAGCAGTACTTC.